A selection of T cell receptor beta chains follows, all from one sample in a study of T cells in Graves' hyperthyroidism and ophthalmopathy. TCRdb called the multiplex PCR reads again in MiXCR, with one record for every CDR3 protein. In the table there are some 360,000 distinct CDR3 sequences, 15% to 20% of which are singletons. Sequences were obtained from blood. The receptor source for this set is a woman between 40 and 55 years old with Graves' ophthalmopathy. Both conserved end residues are part of each CDR3. A D gene is named only where the DNA matches it firmly. Clone sizes are given selectively: once, few, many, or a class where the clone is expanded.

abundance	d_gene	v_gene	j_gene	CDR3aa	CDR3nt
many	TRBD1	TRBV20-1	TRBJ1-2	CSARDLTEEGANYGYTF	TGCAGTGCTAGAGATCTAACCGAGGAGGGGGCGAACTATGGCTACACCTTC
many	-	TRBV13	TRBJ2-5	CASSPRWRETQYF	TGTGCCAGCAGCCCTCGTTGGAGAGAGACCCAGTACTTC
-	-	TRBV6-1	TRBJ2-7	CASSSGTDYEGQYF	TGTGCCAGCAGTAGCGGGACAGACTACGAAGGGCAGTACTTC
many	-	TRBV12-3/TRBV12-4	TRBJ1-1	CAARRSSNTEAFF	TGTGCCGCCCGTCGGTCTTCGAACACTGAAGCTTTCTTT
-	-	TRBV28	TRBJ2-7	CASSPPRTEVYEQYF	TGTGCCAGCAGTCCCCCTCGGACAGAGGTCTACGAGCAGTACTTC
-	TRBD1	TRBV6-5	TRBJ1-1	CASSYHSGTGDTEAFF	TGTGCCAGCAGTTATCACTCCGGGACAGGGGACACTGAAGCTTTCTTT
many	TRBD1	TRBV6-8	TRBJ2-7	CASSYPGQGLEQYF	TGTGCCAGCAGTTACCCCGGACAGGGGCTCGAGCAGTACTTC
many	-	TRBV28	TRBJ1-2	CASSLWPGGYGYTF	TGTGCCAGCAGTTTATGGCCGGGAGGGTATGGCTACACCTTC
few	TRBD1	TRBV2	TRBJ2-7	CASRPGQAYEQYF	TGTGCCAGCAGGCCGGGACAGGCGTACGAGCAGTACTTC
many	-	TRBV28	TRBJ2-5	CASSFARTQYF	TGTGCCAGCAGTTTCGCCAGGACCCAGTACTTC
many	-	TRBV9	TRBJ2-2	CASSVGADAPNTGELFF	TGTGCCAGCAGCGTAGGGGCTGACGCACCCAACACCGGGGAGCTGTTTTTT
-	-	TRBV6-1	TRBJ2-2	CASSSSGPNTGELFF	TGTGCCAGCAGTAGTAGCGGTCCGAACACCGGGGAGCTGTTTTTT
many	-	TRBV27	TRBJ2-7	CASSLTGGTYEQYF	TGTGCCAGCAGTTTGACAGGAGGAACCTACGAGCAGTACTTC
many	TRBD1	TRBV28	TRBJ1-2	CASRPGQVGYGYTF	TGTGCCAGCAGGCCAGGACAGGTCGGCTATGGCTACACCTTC
-	-	TRBV18	TRBJ1-1	CASSPQPNTEAFF	TGTGCCAGCTCACCGCAACCGAACACTGAAGCTTTCTTT
many	TRBD1	TRBV28	TRBJ2-7	CASRGQGFSYEQYF	TGTGCCAGCAGGGGACAGGGCTTCTCCTACGAGCAGTACTTC
-	-	TRBV19	TRBJ1-5	CASRPKGRGCQPQHF	TGTGCCAGTAGGCCTAAGGGCAGGGGATGCCAGCCCCAGCATTTT
many	TRBD1	TRBV7-8	TRBJ1-5	CASSSRQGASVQPQHF	TGTGCCAGCAGCTCCAGACAGGGGGCAAGCGTTCAGCCCCAGCATTTT
many	TRBD1	TRBV29-1	TRBJ1-2	CSVRRGNYGYTF	TGCAGCGTTCGCAGGGGGAACTATGGCTACACCTTC
many	TRBD1	TRBV4-2	TRBJ1-1	CASSRDSMNTEAFF	TGTGCCAGCAGCCGGGACAGCATGAACACTGAAGCTTTCTTT
-	-	TRBV6-1	TRBJ2-7	CATYGTNTLYEQYF	TGTGCCACCTACGGGACGAACACCCTATACGAGCAGTACTTC
many	TRBD2	TRBV19	TRBJ2-5	CASSIGTNGQETQYF	TGTGCCAGTTCCATCGGGACTAACGGACAAGAGACCCAGTACTTC
-	TRBD2	TRBV4-1	TRBJ2-7	CASSPSAGLVVHEQYF	TGCGCCAGCAGCCCTTCTGCAGGACTAGTGGTCCACGAGCAGTACTTC
many	TRBD1	TRBV27	TRBJ1-6	CASSLLSPRRGSNNSPLHF	TGTGCCAGCAGTTTATTATCTCCCCGCAGGGGGAGTAATAATTCACCCCTCCACTTT
many	-	TRBV19	TRBJ1-1	CASTLGGGNTEAFF	TGTGCCAGTACTCTAGGCGGAGGGAACACTGAAGCTTTCTTT
-	TRBD1	TRBV20-1	TRBJ2-7	CSAEEQGAGIYEQYF	TGCAGTGCTGAAGAACAGGGGGCGGGAATTTACGAGCAGTACTTC
many	-	TRBV30	TRBJ2-7	CAWSPMAGEQYF	TGTGCCTGGAGTCCGATGGCGGGAGAGCAGTACTTC
many	-	TRBV20-1	TRBJ2-5	CSAVTGRETQYF	TGCAGTGCTGTTACAGGGCGGGAGACCCAGTACTTC
-	-	TRBV6-4	TRBJ2-1	CASSDGEGDRGSQFF	TGTGCCAGCAGTGACGGGGAGGGGGATCGGGGGTCGCAGTTCTTC
few	TRBD2	TRBV14	TRBJ2-7	CASSGRGTSGVSSYEQYF	TGTGCCAGCAGCGGGAGAGGGACTAGCGGCGTGAGCTCCTACGAGCAGTACTTC
many	-	TRBV7-9	TRBJ2-6	CASVSESGANVLTF	TGTGCCAGCGTCTCAGAATCTGGGGCCAACGTCCTGACTTTC
many	TRBD1	TRBV6-5	TRBJ2-7	CASRGTDYEQYF	TGTGCCAGCAGGGGGACAGATTACGAGCAGTACTTC
many	-	TRBV15	TRBJ1-5	CATSREGVRKYSNQPQHF	TGTGCCACCAGCAGAGAGGGTGTGAGAAAATATAGCAATCAGCCCCAGCATTTT